The clone carrying this T cell receptor (beta chain) was seen a few times. Its antigen is not identified. 5'RACE template switching added a universal primer site and UMIs to TCR cDNA. A single record per CDR3 protein comes from TCRdb applying MiXCR to the 5' RACE reads. The repertoire holds some 300,000 distinct CDR3 sequences, with about 11% as singletons. These data originate in a study of T cells after yellow fever vaccination. Regarding the study as a whole: Subsequent booster samples again held most clones from primary vaccination (96% CD4, nearly 90% CD8). Compared with primary, the secondary response was weaker and peaked at day 5, not 15.

Looked up from germline, CDR1 is SNHLY and CDR2 is FYNNEI. The V end lost 5 bases, the J end lost 6 bases, and 15 bases lay between the germline ends. The CDR3 is made up of 14 amino acids. The sequences come from CD4+ T cells sorted from PBMCs, collected 45 days after the yellow fever booster vaccination. This sequence joins TRBV2 and TRBJ2-3, with D perhaps TRBD2 (6 bases). This TCR was sampled from a man in his late teens or twenties who received the YFV17D yellow fever vaccine. For the CDR3, the DNA is TGTGCCAGCAGTTTTGGGAGACTAGGGGATACGCAGTATTTT. Translated: CASSFGRLGDTQYF. The whole variable domain, remainder taken from reference TRBV2 and TRBJ2-3, is EPEVTQTPSHQVTQMGQEVILRCVPISNHLYFYWYRQILGQKVEFLVSFYNNEISEKSEIFDDQFSVERPDGSNFTLKIRSTKLEDSAMYFCASSFGRLGDTQYFGPGTRLTVL.